This T cell receptor (beta chain) stems from a study of T cells in Graves' hyperthyroidism and ophthalmopathy. Study as a whole: Once the initial diagnosis was made, peripheral blood was obtained before any treatment.

It was RNA transcripts that yielded the amplified TCR beta CDR3 regions. Primed by the HTBI set, a first-round RT-PCR was run on the TCR CDR3. MiXCR, applied by TCRdb to the multiplex PCR reads, yields one record per CDR3 protein. The sample yields fewer than 400,000 distinct CDR3 sequences, approximately 25% seen once. The study defined stable Graves' hyperthyroidism as no ophthalmopathy progression within 18 months. Thyroid ultrasound, orbital computed tomography, clinical symptoms, and serum thyroxine and TRAb underpinned diagnoses. This clonotype was seen more than once but under ten times. Its antigen is currently unknown. Germline CDR1 reads SGHTA; CDR2 reads FQGNSA. This CDR3 comprises 17 residues. V lost 1 base, J lost 0 bases, and 13 bases lay in between. Findings and caveats of the study: The model's output predicted ophthalmopathy at a median of 6.5 months prior to onset.

Sample: blood. This receptor was obtained from a man over 45 with Graves' hyperthyroidism. The chain uses TRBV7-2 and TRBJ1-5, with D unresolved. This CDR3 reads CASSLGATPYSNQPQHF. As DNA, the CDR3 is TGTGCCAGCAGCTTAGGAGCGACGCCGTATAGCAATCAGCCCCAGCATTTT. Full variable domain (remainder filled in from reference TRBV7-2 and TRBJ1-5): GAGVSQSPSNKVTEKGKDVELRCDPISGHTALYWYRQSLGQGLEFLIYFQGNSAPDKSGLPSDRFSAERTGGSVSTLTIQRTQQEDSAVYLCASSLGATPYSNQPQHFGDGTRLSIL.